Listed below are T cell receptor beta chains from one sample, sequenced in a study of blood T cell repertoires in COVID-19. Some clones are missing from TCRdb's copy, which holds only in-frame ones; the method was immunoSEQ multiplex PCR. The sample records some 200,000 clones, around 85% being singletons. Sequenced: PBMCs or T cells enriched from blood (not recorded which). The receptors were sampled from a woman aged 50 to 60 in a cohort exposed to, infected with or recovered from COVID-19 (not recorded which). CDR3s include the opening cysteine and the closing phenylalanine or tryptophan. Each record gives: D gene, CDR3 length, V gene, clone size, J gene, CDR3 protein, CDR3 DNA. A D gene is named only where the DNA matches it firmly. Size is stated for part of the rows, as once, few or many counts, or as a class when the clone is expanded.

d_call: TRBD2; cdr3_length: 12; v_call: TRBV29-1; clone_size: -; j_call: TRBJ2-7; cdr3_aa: CSVGLVRYEQYF; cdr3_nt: TGCAGCGTGGGACTAGTTAGGTACGAGCAGTACTTC
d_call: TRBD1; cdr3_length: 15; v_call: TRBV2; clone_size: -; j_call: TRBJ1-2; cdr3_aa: CASSPRATGLYGYTF; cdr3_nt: TGTGCCAGCAGTCCACGGGCGACAGGGCTGTATGGCTACACCTTC
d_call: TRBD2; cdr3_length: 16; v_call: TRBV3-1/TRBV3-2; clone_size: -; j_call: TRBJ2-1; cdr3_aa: CASSQARAGGRHEQFF; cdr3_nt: TGTGCCAGCAGCCAAGCGAGGGCGGGGGGGCGCCATGAGCAGTTCTTC
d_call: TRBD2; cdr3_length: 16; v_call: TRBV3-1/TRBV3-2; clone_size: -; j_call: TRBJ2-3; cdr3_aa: CASSLKAGSSTDTQYF; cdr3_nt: TGTGCCAGCAGCTTGAAAGCGGGGAGTAGCACAGATACGCAGTATTTT
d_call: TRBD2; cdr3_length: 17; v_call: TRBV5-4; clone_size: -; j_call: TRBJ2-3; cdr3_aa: CASSFYVGGEGTDTQYF; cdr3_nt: TGTGCCAGCAGCTTCTACGTCGGGGGGGAGGGCACAGATACGCAGTATTTT
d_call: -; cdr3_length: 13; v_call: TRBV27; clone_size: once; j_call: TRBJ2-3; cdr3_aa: CASGLLGTDTQYF; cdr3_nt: TGTGCCAGCGGCCTTCTAGGCACAGATACGCAGTATTTT
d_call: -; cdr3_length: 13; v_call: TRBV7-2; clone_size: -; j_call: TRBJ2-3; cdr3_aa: CASSYVGRDTQYF; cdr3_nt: TGTGCCAGCAGCTATGTGGGGCGCGATACGCAGTATTTT
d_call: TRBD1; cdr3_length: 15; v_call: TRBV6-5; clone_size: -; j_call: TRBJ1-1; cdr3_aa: CASSYNRGSYTEAFF; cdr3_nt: TGTGCCAGCAGTTACAACAGGGGGAGTTACACTGAAGCTTTCTTT
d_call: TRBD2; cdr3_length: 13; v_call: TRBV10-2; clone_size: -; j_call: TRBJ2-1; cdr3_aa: CATFRGGGNEQFF; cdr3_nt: TGCGCCACCTTTCGGGGGGGCGGCAATGAGCAGTTCTTC
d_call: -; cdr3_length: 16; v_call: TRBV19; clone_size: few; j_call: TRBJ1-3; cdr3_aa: CASRNLRERIENTIYF; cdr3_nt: TGTGCCAGTAGAAACCTCCGGGAGAGGATCGAAAACACCATATATTTT
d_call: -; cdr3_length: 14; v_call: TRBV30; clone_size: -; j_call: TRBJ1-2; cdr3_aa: CAWSVLGGSVGYTF; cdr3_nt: TGTGCCTGGAGTGTACTTGGAGGTTCAGTCGGCTACACCTTC
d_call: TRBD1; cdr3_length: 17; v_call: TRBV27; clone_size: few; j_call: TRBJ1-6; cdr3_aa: CASSFWDGTGFNSPLHF; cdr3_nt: TGTGCCAGCAGTTTTTGGGACGGGACAGGGTTTAATTCACCCCTCCACTTT
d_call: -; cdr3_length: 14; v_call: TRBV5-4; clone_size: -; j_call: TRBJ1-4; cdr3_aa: CASSLVGQNEKLFF; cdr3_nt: TGTGCCAGCAGCTTGGTGGGACAAAATGAAAAACTGTTTTTT
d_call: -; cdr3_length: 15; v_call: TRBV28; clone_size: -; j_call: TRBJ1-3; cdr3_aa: CASSDNPSSGNTIYF; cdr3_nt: TGTGCCAGCAGCGATAACCCGAGCTCTGGAAACACCATATATTTT
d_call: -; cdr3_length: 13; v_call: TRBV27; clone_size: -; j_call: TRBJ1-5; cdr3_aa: CASRTDFNQPQHF; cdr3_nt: TGTGCCAGCAGGACAGATTTCAATCAGCCCCAGCATTTT
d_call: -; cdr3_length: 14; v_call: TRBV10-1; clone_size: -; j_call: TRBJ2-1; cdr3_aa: CASSESWRAEEQFF; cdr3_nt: TGCGCCAGCAGTGAGTCTTGGAGGGCGGAGGAGCAGTTCTTC
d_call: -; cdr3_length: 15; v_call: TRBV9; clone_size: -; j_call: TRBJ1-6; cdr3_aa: CASSPSRAPNSPLHF; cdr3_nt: TGTGCCAGCAGCCCCAGCAGGGCGCCTAATTCACCCCTCCACTTT
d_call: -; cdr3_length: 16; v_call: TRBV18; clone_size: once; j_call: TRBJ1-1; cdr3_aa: CASSPRVGQLNTEAFF; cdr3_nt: TGTGCCAGCTCACCACGGGTGGGACAATTGAACACTGAAGCTTTCTTT
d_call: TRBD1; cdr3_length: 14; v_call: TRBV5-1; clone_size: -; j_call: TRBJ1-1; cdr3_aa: CASAAQGGNTEAFF; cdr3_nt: TGCGCCAGCGCTGCACAGGGGGGCAACACTGAAGCTTTCTTT
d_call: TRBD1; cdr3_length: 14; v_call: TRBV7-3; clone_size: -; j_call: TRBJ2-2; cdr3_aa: CASSPQGAAGELFF; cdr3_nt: TGTGCCAGCAGCCCCCAGGGGGCGGCCGGGGAGCTGTTTTTT
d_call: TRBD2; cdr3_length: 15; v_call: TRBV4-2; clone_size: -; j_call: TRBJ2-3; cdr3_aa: CASSQEAGAADTQYF; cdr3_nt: TGTGCCAGCAGCCAAGAAGCGGGGGCAGCAGATACGCAGTATTTT
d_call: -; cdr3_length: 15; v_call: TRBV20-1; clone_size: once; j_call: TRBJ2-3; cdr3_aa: CSASLGPGGTDTQYF; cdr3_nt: TGCAGTGCTAGTTTGGGGCCTGGGGGCACAGATACGCAGTATTTT
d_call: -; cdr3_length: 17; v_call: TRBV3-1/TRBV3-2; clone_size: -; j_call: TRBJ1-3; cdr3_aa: CASSPGPEGSVGNTIYF; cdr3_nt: TGTGCCAGCAGCCCGGGACCGGAGGGGAGTGTTGGAAACACCATATATTTT
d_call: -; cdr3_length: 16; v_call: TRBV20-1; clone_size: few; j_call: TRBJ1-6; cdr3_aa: CSASKGEYSYNSPLHF; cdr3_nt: TGCAGTGCTAGTAAGGGGGAATACTCCTATAATTCACCCCTCCACTTT
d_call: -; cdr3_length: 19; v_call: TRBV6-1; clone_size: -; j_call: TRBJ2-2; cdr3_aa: CASSVSPSAGEMNTGELFF; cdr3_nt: TGTGCCAGCAGTGTATCTCCTTCGGCAGGGGAGATGAACACCGGGGAGCTGTTTTTT
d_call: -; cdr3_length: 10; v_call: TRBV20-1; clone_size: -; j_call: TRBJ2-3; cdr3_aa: CSGGGVQQYF; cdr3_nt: TGCAGTGGAGGAGGGGTACAGCAGTATTTT
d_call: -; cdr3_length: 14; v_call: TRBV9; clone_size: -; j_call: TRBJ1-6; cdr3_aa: CASGVGSYNSPLHF; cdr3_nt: TGTGCCAGCGGCGTCGGCTCCTATAATTCACCCCTCCACTTT
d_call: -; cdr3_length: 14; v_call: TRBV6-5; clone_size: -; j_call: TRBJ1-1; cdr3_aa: CASSYSEGNTEAFF; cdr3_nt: TGTGCCAGCAGTTACTCGGAGGGGAACACTGAAGCTTTCTTT
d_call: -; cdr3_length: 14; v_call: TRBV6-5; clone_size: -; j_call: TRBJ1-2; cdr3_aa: CATKYPRAYYGYTF; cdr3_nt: TGTGCCACTAAGTATCCGAGAGCGTACTATGGCTACACCTTC
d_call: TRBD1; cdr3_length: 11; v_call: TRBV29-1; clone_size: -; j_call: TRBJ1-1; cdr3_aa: CSANDRAEAFF; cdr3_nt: TGCAGCGCTAATGACAGGGCTGAAGCTTTCTTT
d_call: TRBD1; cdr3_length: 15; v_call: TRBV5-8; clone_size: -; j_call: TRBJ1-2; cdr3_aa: CASSLDRGSTYGYTF; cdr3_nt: TGTGCCAGCAGCTTGGACAGGGGGAGTACCTATGGCTACACCTTC
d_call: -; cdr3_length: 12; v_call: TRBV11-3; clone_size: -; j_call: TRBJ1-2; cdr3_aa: CASSLGLHGYTF; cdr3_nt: TGTGCCAGCAGCTTAGGACTCCATGGCTACACCTTC
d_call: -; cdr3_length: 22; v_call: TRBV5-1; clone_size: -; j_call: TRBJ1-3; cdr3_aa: CASSSRKNRKYVEVGAGNTIYF; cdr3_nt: TGCGCCAGCAGTTCGAGGAAGAACAGAAAGTACGTTGAAGTAGGGGCTGGAAACACCATATATTTT
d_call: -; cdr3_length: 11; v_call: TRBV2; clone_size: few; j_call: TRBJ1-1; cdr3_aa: CASSELTEAFF; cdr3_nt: TGTGCCAGCAGTGAACTCACTGAAGCTTTCTTT
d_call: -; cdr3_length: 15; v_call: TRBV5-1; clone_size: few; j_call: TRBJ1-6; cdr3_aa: CASRLGGADNSPLHF; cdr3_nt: TGCGCCAGCAGACTCGGAGGGGCGGATAATTCACCCCTCCACTTT
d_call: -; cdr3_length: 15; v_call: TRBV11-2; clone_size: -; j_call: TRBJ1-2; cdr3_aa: CASNSAGQANYGYTF; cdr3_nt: TGTGCCAGCAACTCGGCGGGTCAAGCTAACTATGGCTACACCTTC
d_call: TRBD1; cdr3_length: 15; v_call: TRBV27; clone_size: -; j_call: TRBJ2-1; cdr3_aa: CASSFTGGAYNEQFF; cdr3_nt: TGTGCCAGCAGTTTCACAGGGGGCGCTTACAATGAGCAGTTCTTC
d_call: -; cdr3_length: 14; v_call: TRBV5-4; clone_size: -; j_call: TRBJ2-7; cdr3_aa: CASSLVQGNYEQYF; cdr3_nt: TGTGCCAGCAGCTTGGTTCAGGGGAACTACGAGCAGTACTTC
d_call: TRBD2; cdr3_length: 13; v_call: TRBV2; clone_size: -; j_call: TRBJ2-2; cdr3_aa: CASRGGGTGELFF; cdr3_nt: TGTGCCAGCCGGGGGGGCGGGACCGGGGAGCTGTTTTTT
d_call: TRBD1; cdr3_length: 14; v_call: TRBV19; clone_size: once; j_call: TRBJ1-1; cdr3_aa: CASSAPTGLTEAFF; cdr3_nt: TGTGCCAGTAGTGCCCCGACAGGGCTCACTGAAGCTTTCTTT
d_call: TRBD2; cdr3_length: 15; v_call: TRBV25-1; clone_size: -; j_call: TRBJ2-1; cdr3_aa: CASSDVSGGVNEQFF; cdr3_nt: TGTGCCAGCAGTGATGTGTCGGGGGGGGTAAATGAGCAGTTCTTC
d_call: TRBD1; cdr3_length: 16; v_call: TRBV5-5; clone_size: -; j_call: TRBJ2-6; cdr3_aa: CASSLRGRAGANVLTF; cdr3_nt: TGTGCCAGCAGCTTGAGGGGGCGAGCAGGGGCCAACGTCCTGACTTTC
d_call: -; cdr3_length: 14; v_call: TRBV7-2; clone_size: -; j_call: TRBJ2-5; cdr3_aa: CASSSSGLKETQYF; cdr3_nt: TGTGCCAGCAGCTCCTCGGGTCTAAAAGAGACCCAGTACTTC
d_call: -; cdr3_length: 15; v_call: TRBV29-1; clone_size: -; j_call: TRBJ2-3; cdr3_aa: CSGLRGAASADTQYF; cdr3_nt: TGCAGCGGCCTTCGGGGGGCCGCCAGTGCAGATACGCAGTATTTT
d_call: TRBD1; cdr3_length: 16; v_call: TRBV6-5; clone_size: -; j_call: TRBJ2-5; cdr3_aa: CASSSPPRTGEETQYF; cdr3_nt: TGTGCCAGCAGTTCCCCTCCTCGGACAGGGGAAGAGACCCAGTACTTC
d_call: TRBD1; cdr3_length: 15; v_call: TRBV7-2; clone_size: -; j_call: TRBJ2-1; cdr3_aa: CASSLAQGYYNEQFF; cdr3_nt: TGTGCCAGCAGCTTAGCACAGGGGTACTACAATGAGCAGTTCTTC
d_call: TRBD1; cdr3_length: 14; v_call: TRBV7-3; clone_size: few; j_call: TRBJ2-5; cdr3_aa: CASSLGTGRETQYF; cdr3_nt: TGTGCCAGCAGCCTGGGGACAGGGCGAGAGACCCAGTACTTC
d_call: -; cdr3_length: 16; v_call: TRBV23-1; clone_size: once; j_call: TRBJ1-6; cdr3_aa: CASSHFPGDGNSPLHF; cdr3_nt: TGCGCCAGCAGCCATTTCCCCGGGGATGGTAATTCACCCCTCCACTTT
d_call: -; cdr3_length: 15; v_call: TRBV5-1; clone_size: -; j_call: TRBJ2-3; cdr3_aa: CASKELRQATDTQYF; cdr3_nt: TGCGCCAGCAAAGAGCTAAGACAGGCCACAGATACGCAGTATTTT
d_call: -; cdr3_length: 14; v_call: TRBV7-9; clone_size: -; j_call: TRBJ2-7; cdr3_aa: CASRAGRGPYEQYF; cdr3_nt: TGTGCCAGCAGGGCGGGCAGGGGACCCTACGAGCAGTACTTC
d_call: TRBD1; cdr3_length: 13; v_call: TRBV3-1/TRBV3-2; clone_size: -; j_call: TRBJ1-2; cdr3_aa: CASSPTGGSGYTF; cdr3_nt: TGTGCCAGCAGCCCGACAGGGGGCAGTGGCTACACCTTC
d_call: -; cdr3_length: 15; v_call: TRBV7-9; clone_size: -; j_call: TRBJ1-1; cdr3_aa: CASSPLQGVNTEAFF; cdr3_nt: TGTGCCAGCAGCCCACTACAGGGAGTCAACACTGAAGCTTTCTTT
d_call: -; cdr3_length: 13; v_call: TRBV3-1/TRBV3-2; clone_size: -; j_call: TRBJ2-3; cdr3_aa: CASSPGSTDTQYF; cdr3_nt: TGTGCCAGCAGCCCGGGGAGCACAGATACGCAGTATTTT
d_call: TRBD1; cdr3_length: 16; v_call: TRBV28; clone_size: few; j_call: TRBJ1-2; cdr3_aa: CASSAPGTGNGYGYTF; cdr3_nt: TGTGCCAGCAGTGCCCCCGGGACAGGGAACGGCTATGGCTACACCTTC
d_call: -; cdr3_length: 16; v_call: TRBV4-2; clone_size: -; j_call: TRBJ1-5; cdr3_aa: CASSQDGAGKNQPQHF; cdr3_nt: TGTGCCAGCAGCCAAGATGGGGCGGGGAAAAATCAGCCCCAGCATTTT
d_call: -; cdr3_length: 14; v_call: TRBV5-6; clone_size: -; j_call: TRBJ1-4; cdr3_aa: CASSRGAGDEKLFF; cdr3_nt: TGTGCCAGCAGCCGCGGGGCAGGCGACGAAAAACTGTTTTTT